The next 8 T cell receptor beta chains were all read from a single sample in a study of circulating tumor DNA in untreated peripheral T-cell lymphoma. TCRdb's copy holds only in-frame clones and misses some; the assay was immunoSEQ multiplex PCR. The sample has about 2,500 clones, approximately 60% seen once. Sequencing was carried out using tumor tissue. These receptors all come from a human donor with peripheral T-cell lymphoma.

The sample holds one count of this clone. The chain uses TRBV7-6 and TRBJ2-3; 10 nucleotides agree with TRBD2. CDR1 is SGHVS, CDR2 FNYEAQ, per germline. Losses at the gene ends were 2 bases for V and 1 base for J; bases not matched to a gene: 6. The CDR3 is 17 amino acids. In DNA, the CDR3 is TGTGCCAGCAGCTTAACCAGCGGGGGGGCCGGCACAGATACGCAGTATTTT. It is translated as CASSLTSGGAGTDTQYF.

This clone was observed a handful of times. The chain combines TRBV19 with TRBJ1-1; D is uncertain. Germline V gene sequence: CDR1 LNHDA, CDR2 SQIVND (reference sequence). Trimming cost V 3 bases and J 7 bases, with 18 bases left between them. This CDR3 contains 15 residues. In nucleotides, the CDR3 is TGTGCCAGTAGTATTGTTATCGGGTCCCTGAGTGAAGCTTTCTTT. Its protein is CASSIVIGSLSEAFF.

This chain joins TRBV5-1 and TRBJ1-4, with 7 bases aligning to TRBD1. The CDR3 is 14 amino acids. Germline trimming cut 4 bases from V and 2 bases from J; bases unmatched to any gene: 2. CDR1 is SGHRS, CDR2 YFSETQ, per germline. The CDR3 sequence is CASSLGGTNEKLFF. DNA for the CDR3: TGCGCCAGCAGCCTAGGGGGCACTAATGAAAAACTGTTTTTT.

The chain is built from TRBV11-3 and TRBJ1-2; D unclear. Per the germline V gene, CDR1 is SGHNT and CDR2 is YENEEA. This CDR3 has 14 residues. Trimming cost V 6 bases and J 1 base, with 12 bases left between them. CDR3 nucleotide sequence: TGTGCCAGCAGTTTTGGACCCGTTAACTATGGCTACACCTTC. Residues: CASSFGPVNYGYTF.

By proportion, this clone is large (0.1 to 1%). The rearrangement links TRBV19 to TRBJ1-1; TRBD1 is a possible D gene (6 bases). The germline gives CDR1 LNHDA, CDR2 SQIVND (reference sequence). Trimming removed 7 bases from V and 0 bases from J, with 12 bases in between. The CDR3 has 14 amino acids. The CDR3 is CASNPGVMNTEAFF. The DNA of the CDR3 is TGTGCCAGTAATCCAGGGGTCATGAACACTGAAGCTTTCTTT.

The chain combines TRBV18 with TRBJ1-1; TRBD1 matches 12 bases. The CDR3 loop spans 19 amino acids. Trimming at V came to 5 bases and at J to 4 bases, leaving 17 bases not matched to a gene. Germline-derived CDR1 and CDR2 are KGHSH and LQKENI. CDR3 protein: CASSSTQPGQGARSTEAFF. CDR3 nucleotide sequence: TGTGCCAGCTCATCTACCCAACCGGGACAGGGGGCTCGTAGCACTGAAGCTTTCTTT.

The V call is TRBV29-1, the J call TRBJ1-1; 12 bases align to TRBD1. The trim removed 6 bases at V and 0 bases at J, leaving 8 bases unmatched. The CDR3 extends over 16 amino acids. Germline CDR1 reads SQVTM; CDR2 reads ANQGSEA. The CDR3 sequence is CSVGDRGLLLNTEAFF. The CDR3 nucleotides read TGCAGCGTCGGGGACAGGGGGCTCTTATTGAACACTGAAGCTTTCTTT.

The chain is built from TRBV6-8 and TRBJ1-5; 7 bases map to TRBD1. CDR1 is MNHGY and CDR2 is SAAAGT in the germline V gene. The length of the CDR3 is 16 residues. J was trimmed by 4 bases and V by 5 bases; bases with no gene match: 11. CDR3 loop: CASSQGGGIGNQPQHF. As DNA, the CDR3 is TGTGCCAGCAGTCAGGGGGGCGGGATTGGGAATCAGCCCCAGCATTTT.